This T cell receptor (beta chain) came from a study of cytomegalovirus exposure and HLA in healthy donors. Study-level points and caveats: TCR beta V- and J-gene trimming was later associated with a missense DCLRE1C variant. Versus the roughly 690-donor mean, an Asian-associated ancestry cluster reportedly showed fewer N-insertions in a later analysis.

In the PCR, 60 Vbeta and 13 Jbeta primers were used. Produced via immunoSEQ multiplex PCR; TCRdb's table is partial and in-frame only. The repertoire holds about 240,000 clones, with approximately 80% as singletons. The CDR3 loop spans 12 amino acids. Trimming took 5 bases from V and 4 from J, leaving 8 bases between them. From germline, CDR1 is ENHRY and CDR2 SYGVKD. Comments on this clone: No antigen is known for it.

The V call is TRBV10-3, the J call TRBJ2-5; no clear D. This clonotype originated in a woman aged 60-75 years in good health and CMV-seropositive. Sequenced: PBMCs. The CDR3 DNA follows: TGTGCCATCAGTTCCCCGGGAGAGACCCAGTACTTC. As protein: CAISSPGETQYF.